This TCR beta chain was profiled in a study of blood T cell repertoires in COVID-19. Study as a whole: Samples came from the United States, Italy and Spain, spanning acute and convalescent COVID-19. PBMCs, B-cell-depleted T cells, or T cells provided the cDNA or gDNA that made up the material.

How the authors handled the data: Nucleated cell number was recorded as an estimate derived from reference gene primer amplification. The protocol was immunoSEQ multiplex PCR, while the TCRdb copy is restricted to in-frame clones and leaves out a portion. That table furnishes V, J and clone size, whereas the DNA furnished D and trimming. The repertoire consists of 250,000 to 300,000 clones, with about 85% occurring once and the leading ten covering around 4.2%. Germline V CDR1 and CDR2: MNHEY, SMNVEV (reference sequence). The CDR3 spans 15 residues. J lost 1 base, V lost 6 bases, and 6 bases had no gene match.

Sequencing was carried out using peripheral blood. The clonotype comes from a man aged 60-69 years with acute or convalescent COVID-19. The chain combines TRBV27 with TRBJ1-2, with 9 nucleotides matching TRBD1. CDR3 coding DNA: TGTGCCAGCAGCGTACAGGGGGCTAGTAACTATGGCTACACCTTC. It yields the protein CASSVQGASNYGYTF.